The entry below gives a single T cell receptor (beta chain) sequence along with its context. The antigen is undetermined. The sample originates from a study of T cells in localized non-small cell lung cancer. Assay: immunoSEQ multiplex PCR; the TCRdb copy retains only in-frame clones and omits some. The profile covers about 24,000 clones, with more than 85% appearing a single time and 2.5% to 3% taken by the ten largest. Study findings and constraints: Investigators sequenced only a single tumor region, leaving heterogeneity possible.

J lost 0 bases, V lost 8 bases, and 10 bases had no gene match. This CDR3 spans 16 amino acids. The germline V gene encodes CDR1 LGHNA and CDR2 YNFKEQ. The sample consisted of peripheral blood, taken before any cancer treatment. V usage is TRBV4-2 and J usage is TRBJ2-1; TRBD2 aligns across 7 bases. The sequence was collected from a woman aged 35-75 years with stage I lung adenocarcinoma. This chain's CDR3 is CASRHLSSGSYNEQFF. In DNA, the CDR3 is TGTGCCAGCCGACACTTATCTAGCGGCTCCTACAATGAGCAGTTCTTC.